This TCR beta chain derives from a study of T cell responses to AZD1222 COVID-19 vaccine. This table comes from immunoSEQ multiplex PCR, and its TCRdb copy is limited to in-frame clones, with some not included. The repertoire holds roughly 100,000 clones, approximately 88% seen once, with about a sixth in the top ten. The CDR3 runs 13 residues. V lost 3 bases to trimming and J lost 6 bases, with 11 bases between them. Germline-derived CDR1 and CDR2 are SGHVS and FQNEAQ. V usage is TRBV7-8 and J usage is TRBJ1-1, with D maybe TRBD1 (5 bases). The TCR was taken from an adult in good health. The sample consisted of peripheral blood, taken on day 0 of AZD1222 vaccination. The CDR3 coding sequence is TGTGCCAGCAGCTTTTCCAGGGTCGCTGAAGCTTTCTTT. This sequence encodes CASSFSRVAEAFF.